What follows is one TCR beta chain and its context. Its antigen is not identified. CD3+CD4+ and CD3+CD8+ cells were FACS-sorted from thawed unstimulated PBMCs. Assay: immunoSEQ multiplex PCR; the TCRdb copy retains only in-frame clones and omits some. The sample has 45,000 to 60,000 clones, 60% to 80% seen once. CDR1 and CDR2 (germline): MGHDK, SYGVNS. V lost 10 bases and J lost 3, with 10 bases in between. The CDR3 length is 12 residues. The sample belongs to a study of T cell clones after liver transplantation. Findings and limits, study-wide: In a couple of subjects, few donor cells limited the measurable donor-reactive repertoire.

The chain employs TRBV25-1 and TRBJ2-1; D not resolved. This TCR was sampled from a human patient who received a liver transplant. Some T cells may be provided by the graft donor. This sample comprised CD4+ T cells from blood, obtained at the 22-month timepoint. The CDR3 here is CATPYSYNEQFF. The CDR3 DNA reads TGTGCCACCCCGTATAGCTACAATGAGCAGTTCTTC.